The present TCR beta chain was sequenced within a study of cytomegalovirus exposure and HLA in healthy donors (dated by TCRdb to about 2017). About the study as a whole: According to an earlier analysis of 587 of the donors, 150 million to 200 million T cells yielded some 110 million unique TCR beta sequences and about 300 Gb of sequence data. About 300 gigabases of sequencing data and around 87 million unique TCR sequences were included in an early release covering several hundred HLA-typed donors. Of the roughly 390 genotyped donors, 75% to 85% were placed in the genetic ancestry cluster associated with self-reported Caucasian donors. The aim of the study was to test whether cataloging public T cell receptors could identify signatures of past pathogen exposure. The study profiled the T cell repertoires of under 700 subjects by immunosequencing and related them to cytomegalovirus serostatus. Along with the approximately 600-subject first cohort, a separate validation cohort of more than 90 different subjects was used. To predict cytomegalovirus infection status, the study brought together high-throughput TCR immunosequencing, statistical association of individual TCRs with disease status, and machine learning. A later analysis re-examined previously published TCR beta repertoires from more than 600 donors and added high-resolution HLA genotyping to investigate patterns of TCR occurrence. Rather than using new phenotypic data, the later analysis identified candidate immune exposures from TCR beta sequences and from how often those sequences occurred across donors. An earlier analysis of some 500 of the donors applied high-throughput TCR beta sequencing to assess whether each TCR beta V gene segment acted as functional or pseudogenic. Donor age, sex, ethnicity and CMV serostatus were compiled alongside the repertoire data. In a later genetic analysis, genome-wide SNP genotypes for about three fifths of the roughly 670 donors were used, and that subset was treated as a discovery cohort. Every repertoire in the discovery cohort had been generated on one and the same sequencing platform. Both class I and class II loci were covered by HLA typing, at four-digit resolution. Typing coverage differed by locus: A, B, C, DRB1 and DQB1 were typed in roughly 620-630 donors, DQA1 in 500 to 550, DPA1 in around 600, and DPB1 in 400 to 480. Roughly five DR-DQ haplotypes were handled as single units for association and clustering, since linkage in the cohort was strong. Across 300 to 500 genotyped donors of the cohort, an average of about 200,000 unique TCR beta nucleotide sequences per donor were sequenced, and approximately 17% of those sequences were non-productive. The paper's findings and limits, for the study overall: The study listed over 150 TCR beta chains as associated with cytomegalovirus. According to the authors, the approach could potentially be generalized to other disease states and immunological phenotypes. A cluster of highly shared sequence variants was judged likely to represent a technical artifact of the sequencing pipeline. The classifier was reported to diagnose cytomegalovirus status with high specificity and sensitivity in both the original cohort and the validation cohort. HLA typing was unavailable for some donors at each locus, so association tests used only the typed subset. According to a later genetic analysis, donors in an Asian-associated ancestry cluster had fewer N-insertions in productive TCRs than the roughly 700-donor mean. Correlated functional status among segregating V segments might reflect linkage disequilibrium, but an unknown experimental factor could not be ruled out. This cohort had only TCR beta chains sequenced, and the lack of alpha or paired-chain data limited which features could be detected. In vitro tests confirmed that a few of the cytomegalovirus-associated TCR beta chains recognize cytomegalovirus antigens. Sequencing depth was assumed to be roughly uniform across donors in the presence/absence analyses, though that assumption may not hold. The earlier analysis of about 600 of the donors excluded 15 to 20 rarely observed V segments, including chromosome 9 orphons, because counts were too low. While some public TCRs were present in many individuals, most TCR sequences turned up only very rarely across donors. CMV serostatus was the only immune exposure information available for the cohort. A later analysis associated about 18,000 TCR beta sequences with specific HLA alleles at a false discovery rate of 0.05. A further reported finding was that TCR beta sequences accurately predicted the HLA-A and HLA-B alleles for most subjects in the first cohort. Several of the top co-occurrence clusters appeared to be linked to parvovirus B19, influenza, CMV and Epstein-Barr virus, according to a later analysis. Because the 87-base-pair reads could not distinguish some IMGT-functional V segments, including TRBV6-2 and TRBV6-3, those segments were excluded. In an earlier analysis of approximately 600 of the donors, most TCR beta V segments were observed in productive rearrangements about 87% or about 30% of the time, broadly matching IMGT annotations. In a later analysis, the rate of TCR association differed among HLA loci, with DRB1 alleles having the most associated TCRs and HLA-C alleles having the fewest. In a later genetic analysis, a missense DCLRE1C variant was associated with V-gene and J-gene trimming of TCR beta chains, and the association was replicated in an independent cohort. In a later analysis, HLA-associated TCR beta chains were found to be more clonally expanded and to have lower generation probabilities than equally common non-associated chains. In a later analysis, most CMV-associated TCR beta chains were found to appear HLA-restricted, with HLA associations seemingly driven largely by CMV exposure. Assigning TCR associations to individual alleles was difficult when HLA alleles, especially DR and DQ, strongly co-occurred.

From the germline V gene (reference sequence), CDR1 is SEHNR and CDR2 is FQNEAQ. Trimming leaves V shorter by 5 bases and J shorter by 4 bases, with the junction holding 5 bases beyond the gene matches. Measured from the cysteine to the phenylalanine, the CDR3 is 14 residues long. Just CDR3 DNA is preserved here, 42 bases in frame from base 1. The receptor library was made with the immunoSEQ multiplex PCR assay. The multiplex PCR relied on a mix of 60 forward primers for TCR Vbeta segments and 13 reverse primers for TCR Jbeta segments. The CDR3 region of rearranged TCR beta genes was amplified from genomic DNA with a multiplex PCR assay. Amplified TCR beta libraries were sequenced as 87-base-pair reads on the Illumina HiSeq System. The authors' pipeline ran thus. A later analysis counted some 74 million unique TCR beta chains across the 550 to 750 repertoires, and some 11 million of these chains were shared by at least two donors. A nearest-neighbor algorithm error-corrected the raw reads and collapsed the reads into unique sequences, merging closely related sequences to remove PCR and sequencing errors. To assign V, D and J gene segments, CDR3 sequences were aligned to IMGT reference sequences. Each retained sequence needed at least a six-nucleotide match to both a V gene segment and a J gene segment. A rearrangement counted as productive if the CDR3 had no stop codons and remained in frame with V and J, and every other rearrangement counted as non-productive. Following IMGT convention, CDR3 was defined as the stretch from the second conserved V-encoded cysteine up to the conserved J-encoded phenylalanine. In an earlier analysis of 587 of the donors, sequences lacking an unambiguous match to a single V gene segment were excluded. An earlier analysis of approximately 590 of the donors called V segments functional above 56.7% productive rearrangements and segregating when the between-donor standard deviation exceeded 5%. A statistical classification framework was built to diagnose cytomegalovirus status from the catalog of TCR beta chain sequences. A later analysis assigned V and J genes by comparing TCR nucleotide sequences with IMGT/GENE-DB human TR gene sequences. The TCRdist pipeline was used in a later analysis to assign CDR3 sequences and most-parsimonious VDJ recombination scenarios. In a later analysis, each TCR beta chain was defined by its CDR3 amino acid sequence together with its V-gene family, and reads without a unique V-gene family were excluded. A later analysis removed 450 to 600 highly shared, low-generation-probability nucleotide sequences to deal with suspected cross-contamination and a sequencing artifact. For each public chain, a later analysis derived a clonal expansion index from normalized ranks of inferred template counts within each repertoire. In a later analysis, generation probabilities were computed with a VDJ recombination model fitted to out-of-frame rearrangements, and the resulting probabilities were checked against IGoR. Hypergeometric tests were used in a later analysis to score TCR-TCR, TCR-HLA and TCR-CMV co-occurrence, with a repertoire-size bias correction applied to the TCR pairs. To estimate false discovery rates, a later analysis permuted the HLA or CMV assignments 20 times. In a later analysis, co-occurring TCRs were grouped using DBSCAN, with TCRdist sequence similarity added in when clustering inside HLA-allele-positive subsets. Co-occurrence clustering excluded repertoires with fewer than 30,000 or more than 120,000 public chains, plus five with anomalous nucleotide sharing. TCRdb stores this immuneACCESS table with in-frame sequences only. Part of the clones is absent; in the studies checked, under half of the shortfall reflects unresolved V genes, and no reason is known for the rest. The V and J calls and clone size are taken from that table; D and trimming were inferred from the DNA. The sample contains over 65,000 clones, around 80% of them found a single time. The ten most abundant clones make up 13% of the sample.

The cohort consisted of 666 healthy bone marrow donors. At the time of sampling, every cohort member was nominally healthy, though immune exposures that went unrecorded were likely present. CMV serostatus was positive for more than 250 and negative for 352 of the 666 cohort members, and was not recorded for this donor. A peripheral blood sample was provided by each donor, and peripheral blood mononuclear cells were used for TCR beta sequencing. Genomic DNA was extracted from the blood cell samples with the Qiagen DNeasy Blood Extraction Kit. This clone was recorded a few times. Its antigen is not yet known. No much larger clone is present one base from it, and per-base qualities are unavailable.

Here the chain combines TRBV7-9 and TRBJ2-1, and 7 junctional nucleotides match TRBD1. Sequenced input: PBMCs. This TCR was recovered from a human donor in good health. The CDR3 in this case is CASSRGTAYNEQFF. In nucleotides, the sequence is TGTGCCAGCAGCCGTGGGACAGCGTACAATGAGCAGTTCTTC.